What follows are 7 T cell receptor beta chains derived from one specimen sequenced in a study of human T cells and chemical hapten exposure. TCRdb re-analysed the RACE reads in MiXCR, keeping a single row per CDR3 protein. The sample has about 82,000 distinct CDR3 sequences, approximately 7% seen once. Time point reported: patch test 2, 6 weeks after DPC sensitization. Treatment indicated: therapeutic diphenylcyclopropenone sensitization with weekly scalp DPC. The sample was whole blood, taken in connection with sensitization to the hapten diphenylcyclopropenone (DPC). The receptors originated from a woman aged 25-40 years with alopecia areata. Some clones in this sample may be carry-over from other donors' samples.

This clonotype was detected a few times. V gene TRBV12-3 or TRBV12-4 combines with J gene TRBJ2-7; perhaps TRBD2 as D (5 bases). With 0 bases removed from V and 3 bases from J, the gap between germline ends came to 12 bases. This CDR3 contains 15 residues. This CDR3 reads CASSLAETMVYEQYF. The CDR3 DNA sequence: TGTGCCAGCAGTTTAGCTGAGACTATGGTCTACGAGCAGTACTTC.

This clonotype was recorded many times. V and J are TRBV12-3 or TRBV12-4 and TRBJ2-1; the match to TRBD1 covers 9 bases. Losses at the gene ends were 5 bases for V and 0 bases for J; bases not matched to a gene: 5. The CDR3 covers 16 residues. CDR3 amino acids: CASSDATGGSYNEQFF. Written as DNA, the CDR3 is TGTGCCAGCAGTGACGCGACAGGGGGCTCCTACAATGAGCAGTTCTTC.

Remarks on this clonotype: It may be a read error: a sequence one base away is much more abundant. The rearrangement uses TRBV7-8 and TRBJ1-2, with unresolved D. CDR1 is SGHVS, CDR2 FQNEAQ, per germline. The CDR3 runs 13 residues. CDR3 loop: CASSLGDSYGYNF. The DNA for the CDR3 is TGTGCCAGCAGCTTAGGGGATAGCTATGGCTACAACTTC.

This chain joins TRBV5-1 and TRBJ1-1, with a tentative D call TRBD1 (5 bases). CDR1 and CDR2 (germline): SGHRS, YFSETQ. The CDR3 is 13 residues long. Trimming took off 1 base at V and 7 bases at J, with 11 bases between the two ends. The CDR3 here is CASSLSGGIEAFF. The CDR3 DNA reads as TGCGCCAGCAGCTTGAGTGGGGGGATTGAAGCTTTCTTT.

As concerns this clonotype: A much larger clone lies one base from this, so it may be a read error. The gene calls are TRBV5-1 and TRBJ1-3; no definite D call. The CDR3 runs to 13 residues. CDR1 and CDR2 (germline): SGHRS, YFSETQ. The CDR3 reads CANSQATGNTIYF. DNA of the CDR3: TGCGCCAACAGCCAGGCAACTGGAAACACCATATATTTT. Looking up the rest from reference TRBV5-1 and TRBJ1-3 gives the full variable domain: KAGVTQTPRYLIKTRGQQVTLSCSPISGHRSVSWYQQTPGQGLQFLFEYFSETQRNKGNFPGRFSGRQFSNSRSEMNVSTLELGDSALYLCANSQATGNTIYFGEGSWLTVV.

This clonotype was found many times. This chain joins TRBV3-1 and TRBJ1-6; 7 bases line up with TRBD1. CDR1 is LGHDT and CDR2 is YNNKEL in the germline V gene (reference sequence). J gave up 9 bases and V 1 base, and 6 bases lay outside the gene matches. The CDR3 runs 15 residues. This chain's CDR3 is CASSQVQGNSSPLHF. In DNA form, the CDR3 reads TGTGCCAGCAGCCAAGTACAGGGGAATAGTTCACCCCTCCACTTT.

Note on this clonotype: Since a much larger clone is just one base distant, this may be a read error. The CDR3 DNA follows: TGTGCCAGCAGCTTCGCAGAGAACACTGAAGTTTTCTTT. This encodes CASSFAENTEVFF. This chain connects TRBV7-8 to TRBJ1-1; D not resolved. CDR3 length: 13 residues. CDR1 is SGHVS, CDR2 FQNEAQ, per germline.